This TCR beta chain originates from a study of human T cells and chemical hapten exposure. Turning to the study itself: Researchers reported sensitizing an approximately 2 cm by approximately 2 cm upper inner arm skin site with 2% DPC. Largely, small differences in pooled library volume made per-sample TCR yields vary.

Within the library, unique molecular identifiers were attached to each individual cDNA molecule. TCRdb itself ran the RACE reads through MiXCR, one entry per CDR3 protein. The table lists 360,000 or so distinct CDR3 sequences, just under 6.5% of them singletons, with 4.5% to 6% in the top ten. CDR3 length: 15 residues. Germline V gene data show CDR1 as SEHNR and CDR2 as FQNEAQ (reference sequence). V shed 5 bases and J shed 4 bases, with 17 bases lying between them. This clonotype was seen repeatedly, ten times or more. Time point of the sample: patch test 2, 6 weeks after DPC sensitization. Treatment in this sample: therapeutic diphenylcyclopropenone sensitization with weekly scalp DPC.

The rearrangement uses TRBV7-9 and TRBJ1-1; D is possibly TRBD1 (5 bases). The sequence derives from a woman aged 18-29 years with alopecia areata. Some clones in this sample may be carry-over from other donors' samples. Sequenced material: whole blood, taken in connection with sensitization to the hapten diphenylcyclopropenone (DPC). Written as DNA, the CDR3 is TGTGCCAGCAGCCCTTTGGGGGGGAGGAGCACTGAAGCTTTCTTT. It translates to CASSPLGGRSTEAFF.